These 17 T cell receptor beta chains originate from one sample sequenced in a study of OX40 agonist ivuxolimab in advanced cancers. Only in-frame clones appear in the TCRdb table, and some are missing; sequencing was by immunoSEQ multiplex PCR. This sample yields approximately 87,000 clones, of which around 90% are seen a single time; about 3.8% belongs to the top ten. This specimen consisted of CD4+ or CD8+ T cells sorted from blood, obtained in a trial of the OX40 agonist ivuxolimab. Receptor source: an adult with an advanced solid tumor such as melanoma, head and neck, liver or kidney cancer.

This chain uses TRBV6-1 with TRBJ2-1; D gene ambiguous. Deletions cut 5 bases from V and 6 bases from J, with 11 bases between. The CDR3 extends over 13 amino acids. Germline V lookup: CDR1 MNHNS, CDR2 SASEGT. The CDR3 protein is CASSPLLSNEQFF. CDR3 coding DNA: TGTGCCAGCAGTCCCTTGCTGTCCAATGAGCAGTTCTTC.

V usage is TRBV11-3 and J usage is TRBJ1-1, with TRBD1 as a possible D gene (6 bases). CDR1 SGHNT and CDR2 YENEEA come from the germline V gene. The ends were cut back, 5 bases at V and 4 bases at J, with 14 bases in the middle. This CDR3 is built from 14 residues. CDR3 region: CASSKVRRGTEAFF. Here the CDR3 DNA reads TGTGCCAGCAGCAAAGTTCGCAGGGGCACTGAAGCTTTCTTT.

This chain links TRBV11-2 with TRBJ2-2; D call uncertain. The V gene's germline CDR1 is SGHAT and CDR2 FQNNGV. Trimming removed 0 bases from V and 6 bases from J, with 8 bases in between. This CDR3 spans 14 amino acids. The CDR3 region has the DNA TGTGCCAGCAGCTTAGAGAGGCAATCCGGGGAGCTGTTTTTT. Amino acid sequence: CASSLERQSGELFF.

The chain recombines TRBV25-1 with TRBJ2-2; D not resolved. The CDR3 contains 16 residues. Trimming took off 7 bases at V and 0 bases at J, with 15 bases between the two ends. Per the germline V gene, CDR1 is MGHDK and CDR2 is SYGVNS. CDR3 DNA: TGTGCCAGCAATTGGCGGTCCCATGCGAACACCGGGGAGCTGTTTTTT. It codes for CASNWRSHANTGELFF.

The CDR3 loop is CASSGGTSGRGETQYF. In nucleotides, the CDR3 is TGTGCCAGCAGCGGCGGGACTAGCGGGAGGGGAGAGACCCAGTACTTC. The rearrangement joins TRBV7-2 to TRBJ2-5; TRBD2 matches at 16 bases. The V and J ends lost 5 bases and 4 bases, in that order; junction bases with no gene match: 4. The V gene's germline CDR1 is SGHTA and CDR2 FQGNSA. CDR3 length equals 16 residues.

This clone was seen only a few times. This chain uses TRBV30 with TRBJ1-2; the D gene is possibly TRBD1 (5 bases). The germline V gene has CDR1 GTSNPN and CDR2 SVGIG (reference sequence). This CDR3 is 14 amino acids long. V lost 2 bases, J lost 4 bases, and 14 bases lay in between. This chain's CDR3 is CAWSIREGSYGYTF. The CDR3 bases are TGTGCCTGGAGTATCAGGGAGGGTAGCTATGGCTACACCTTC.

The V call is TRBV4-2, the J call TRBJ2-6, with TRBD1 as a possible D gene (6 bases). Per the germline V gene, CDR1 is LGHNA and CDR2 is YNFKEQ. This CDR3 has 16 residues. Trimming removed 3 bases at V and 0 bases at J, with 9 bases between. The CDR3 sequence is CASSHEQGSGANVLTF. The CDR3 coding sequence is TGTGCCAGCAGCCATGAACAGGGCTCTGGGGCCAACGTCCTGACTTTC.

CDR3 nucleotides: TGCAGCGTTTCGGACAGGGCGGGCGAGCAGTACTTC. Amino acids: CSVSDRAGEQYF. V and J are TRBV29-1 and TRBJ2-7, with TRBD1 matching over 8 bases. Looked up from germline, CDR1 is SQVTM and CDR2 is ANQGSEA. The CDR3 is 12 amino acids. V trimming: 5 bases; J trimming: 6 bases; junction bases outside the gene matches: 6.

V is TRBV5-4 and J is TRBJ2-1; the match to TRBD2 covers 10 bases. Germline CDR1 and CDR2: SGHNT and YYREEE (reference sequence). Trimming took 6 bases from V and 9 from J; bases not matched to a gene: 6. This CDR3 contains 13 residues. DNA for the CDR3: TGTGCCAGCAAGCGGGAGGGGGTCGGTGAGCAGTTCTTC. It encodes CASKREGVGEQFF.

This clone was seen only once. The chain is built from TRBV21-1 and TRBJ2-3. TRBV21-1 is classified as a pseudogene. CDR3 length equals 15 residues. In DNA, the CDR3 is TGTGCCAGCAGCCAAACCGATACCAGGGGGGGTACGCAGTATTTT. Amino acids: CASSQTDTRGGTQYF.

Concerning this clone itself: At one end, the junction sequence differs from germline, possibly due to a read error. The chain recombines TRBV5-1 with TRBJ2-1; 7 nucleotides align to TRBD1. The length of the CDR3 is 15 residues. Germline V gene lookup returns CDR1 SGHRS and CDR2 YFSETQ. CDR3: CTSSLAEYRGNEQFF. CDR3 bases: TGCACCAGCAGCTTGGCGGAATACAGGGGAAATGAGCAGTTCTTC.

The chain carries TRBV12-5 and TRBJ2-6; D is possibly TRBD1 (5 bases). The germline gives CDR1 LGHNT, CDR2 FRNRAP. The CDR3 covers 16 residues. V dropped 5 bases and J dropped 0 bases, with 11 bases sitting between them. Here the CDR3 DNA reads TGTGCTAGTGGTCCCCGACAGTCCTCTGGGGCCAACGTCCTGACTTTC. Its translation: CASGPRQSSGANVLTF.

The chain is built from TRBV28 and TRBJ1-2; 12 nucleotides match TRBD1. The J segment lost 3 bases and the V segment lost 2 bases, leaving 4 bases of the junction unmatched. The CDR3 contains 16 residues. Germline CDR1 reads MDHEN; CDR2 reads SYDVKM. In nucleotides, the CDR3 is TGTGCCAGCAGTTTAGGGGGACAGGGGGCAGACTATGGCTACACCTTC. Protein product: CASSLGGQGADYGYTF.

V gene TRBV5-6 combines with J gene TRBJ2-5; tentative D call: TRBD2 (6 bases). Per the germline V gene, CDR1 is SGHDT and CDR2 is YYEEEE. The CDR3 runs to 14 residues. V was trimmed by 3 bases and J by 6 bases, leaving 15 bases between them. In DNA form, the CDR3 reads TGTGCCAGCAGCTGGGGGAGGAGGGAACAGACCCAGTACTTC. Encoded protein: CASSWGRREQTQYF.

The CDR3 loop is CASRALAGGRGTGELFF. CDR3 in DNA: TGTGCCAGTAGGGCCTTAGCGGGAGGGCGGGGCACCGGGGAGCTGTTTTTT. The chain combines TRBV19 with TRBJ2-2; TRBD2 agrees at 11 bases. V lost 6 bases, J lost 4 bases, and 10 bases stayed unmatched. The CDR3 has 17 residues. CDR1 and CDR2 (germline): LNHDA, SQIVND (reference sequence). Looking up the rest from reference TRBV19 and TRBJ2-2 gives the full variable domain: DGGITQSPKYLFRKEGQNVTLSCEQNLNHDAMYWYRQDPGQGLRLIYYSQIVNDFQKGDIAEGYSVSREKKESFPLTVTSAQKNPTAFYLCASRALAGGRGTGELFFGEGSRLTVL.

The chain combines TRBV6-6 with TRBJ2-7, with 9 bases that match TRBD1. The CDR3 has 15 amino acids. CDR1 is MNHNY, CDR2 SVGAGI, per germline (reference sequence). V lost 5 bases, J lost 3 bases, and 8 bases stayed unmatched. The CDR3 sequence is CASSRGGQGLYEQYF. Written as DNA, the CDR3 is TGTGCCAGCAGTCGGGGCGGACAGGGGCTCTACGAGCAGTACTTC.

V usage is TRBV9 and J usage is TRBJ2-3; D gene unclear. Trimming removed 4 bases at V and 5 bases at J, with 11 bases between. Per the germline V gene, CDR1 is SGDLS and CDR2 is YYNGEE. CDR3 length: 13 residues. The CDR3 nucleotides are TGTGCCAGCAGCTCCCCTGCGGAAGATACGCAGTATTTT. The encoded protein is CASSSPAEDTQYF.